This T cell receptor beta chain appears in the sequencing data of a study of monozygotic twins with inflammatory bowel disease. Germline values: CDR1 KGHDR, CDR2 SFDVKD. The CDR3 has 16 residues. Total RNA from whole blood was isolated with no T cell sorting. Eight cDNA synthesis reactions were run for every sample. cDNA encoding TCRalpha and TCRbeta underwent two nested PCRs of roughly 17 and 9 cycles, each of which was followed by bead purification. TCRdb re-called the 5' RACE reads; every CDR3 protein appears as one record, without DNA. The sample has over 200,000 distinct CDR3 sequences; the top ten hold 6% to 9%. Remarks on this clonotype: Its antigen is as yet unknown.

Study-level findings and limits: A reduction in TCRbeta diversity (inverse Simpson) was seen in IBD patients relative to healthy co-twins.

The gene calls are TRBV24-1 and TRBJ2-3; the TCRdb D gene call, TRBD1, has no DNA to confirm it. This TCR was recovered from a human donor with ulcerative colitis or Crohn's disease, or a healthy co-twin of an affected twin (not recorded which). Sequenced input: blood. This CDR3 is CATSDLGGIPGRTQYF.